One sample yielded the 5 T cell receptor beta chains listed below, sequenced in a study of T cells in Graves' hyperthyroidism and ophthalmopathy. Amplified TCR beta CDR3 regions came from RNA transcripts. A first-round RT-PCR of the TCR CDR3 used the HTBI primer set. TCRdb reanalysed the multiplex PCR reads using MiXCR and keeps one entry per CDR3 protein. Among hundreds of thousands of distinct CDR3 sequences listed, just under 20% were seen once. The material sequenced was blood. These receptors all stem from a man aged 35 to 55 with Graves' ophthalmopathy.

This sequence joins TRBV7-2 and TRBJ2-5; D gene unclear. There are 13 residues in the CDR3. The germline V gene encodes CDR1 SGHTA and CDR2 FQGNSA. Trimming removed 5 bases from V and 5 bases from J, with 12 bases in between. Here the CDR3 reads CASSPAAFETQYF. CDR3 bases: TGTGCCAGCAGCCCCGCGGCGTTTGAGACCCAGTACTTC.

For this clonotype: One end of the junction does not line up with germline, which may come from a read error. The chain carries TRBV27 and TRBJ1-5; no reliable D call. CDR1 and CDR2 from the germline V gene are MNHEY and SMNVEV (reference sequence). The length of the CDR3 is 14 residues. CDR3 nucleotide sequence: TGTGCCAGCCGCAGTGGGCTCGGCAATCAGCTCCAGCATTTT. This sequence encodes CASRSGLGNQLQHF.

This chain uses TRBV30 with TRBJ2-7; unclear D gene. Trimming took 0 bases from V and 2 from J, leaving 8 bases between them. Per germline, CDR1 GTSNPN and CDR2 SVGIG (reference sequence). This CDR3 comprises 13 residues. DNA for the CDR3: TGTGCCTGGAGTGTAGTAGGAACCTACGAGCAGTACTTC. Translating gives CAWSVVGTYEQYF.

This clonotype was recorded many times. The chain joins TRBV28 to TRBJ1-6; D unresolved. Trimming took 7 bases from V and 7 from J, leaving 20 bases between them. CDR3 length equals 16 residues. From germline, CDR1 is MDHEN and CDR2 SYDVKM. For the CDR3, the DNA is TGTGCCAGCATAGGAGGGCAGGAGGTTCCCAATTCACCCCTCCACTTT. Protein sequence: CASIGGQEVPNSPLHF.

The genes are TRBV28 and TRBJ2-3; TRBD2 might be the D (5 bases). The germline V and J ends were trimmed by 4 bases and 1 base, with 12 bases remaining between them. The germline CDR1 and CDR2 sequences are MDHEN and SYDVKM. This CDR3 region has 15 residues. CDR3 protein: CASSSPGSGTDTQYF. For the CDR3, the DNA is TGTGCCAGCAGTTCCCCGGGGAGTGGCACAGATACGCAGTATTTT.